The 14 T cell receptor beta chains reported below all come from one sample, sequenced in a study of vaccination and CD4 T cells after COVID-19. Their specific antigens are unknown. Cultured CD4+ T-cell DNA underwent Oncomine TCR Beta short-read sequencing. TCRdb processed the PCR reads anew with MiXCR; each CDR3 protein has one entry. The sample has 5,000 to 6,000 distinct CDR3 sequences, 30% seen once. Treatment noted: roughly ten-day PBMC culture with coronavirus spike peptide pools or control peptides (ViraFEST assay). Sample: CD4+ T cells from blood, cultured in vitro, taken after SARS-CoV-2 vaccination. These receptors came from a human donor who had recovered from COVID-19.

The chain has TRBV7-8 and TRBJ1-5; D is possibly TRBD1 (5 bases). Deletions cut 5 bases from V and 0 bases from J, with 17 bases between. Germline V gene sequence: CDR1 SGHVS, CDR2 FQNEAQ. CDR3 length: 17 residues. The DNA of the CDR3 is TGTGCCAGCAGCCCCCGCCCGACAGAATATAGCAATCAGCCCCAGCATTTT. Translated: CASSPRPTEYSNQPQHF.

The chain has TRBV7-9 and TRBJ2-7, with D possibly matching TRBD1 (5 bases). The ends were cut back, 1 base at V and 0 bases at J, with 13 bases in the middle. This CDR3 spans 16 amino acids. The germline CDR1 and CDR2 sequences are SEHNR and FQNEAQ (reference sequence). CDR3: CASSLVGGRDSYEQYF. CDR3 nucleotide sequence: TGTGCCAGCAGCTTAGTAGGTGGCAGGGACTCCTACGAGCAGTACTTC.

The rearrangement uses TRBV25-1 and TRBJ2-7, with 7 bases aligning to TRBD2. The CDR3 consists of 14 residues. Germline V lookup: CDR1 MGHDK, CDR2 SYGVNS. J lost 6 bases, V lost 5 bases, and 10 bases had no gene match. The CDR3 loop reads CASSWEGEGTEQYF. CDR3 nucleotide sequence: TGTGCCAGCAGTTGGGAAGGGGAGGGGACCGAGCAGTACTTC.

The chain has TRBV7-2 and TRBJ2-3, with 14 bases fitting TRBD2. Unmatched junction bases numbered 14, after V lost 2 bases and J lost 7 bases. The CDR3 contains 19 residues. Germline values: CDR1 SGHTA, CDR2 FQGNSA. CDR3 protein: CASSLILGTSGSPPYTQYF. CDR3 nucleotide sequence: TGTGCCAGCAGCTTAATCCTTGGGACTAGCGGGAGCCCCCCATATACGCAGTATTTT.

This clonotype was found once. The chain is built from TRBV11-2 and TRBJ2-7, with D possibly matching TRBD1 (6 bases). Trimming left V 2 bases short and J 4 bases short, with 15 bases between. Germline V gene lookup returns CDR1 SGHAT and CDR2 FQNNGV. This CDR3 contains 15 residues. CDR3 sequence: CASSLQGSLGYEQYF. CDR3 in DNA: TGTGCCAGCAGCTTACAGGGGTCGCTGGGGTACGAGCAGTACTTC.

As to this clonotype: The junction and the germline gene differ at one end; a read error may be behind it. V and J are TRBV6-5 and TRBJ1-2; D is ambiguous. The germline gives CDR1 MNHEY, CDR2 SVGAGI. CDR3 length equals 15 residues. This CDR3 is CASSYSGKPNYGHTF. The DNA for the CDR3 is TGTGCCAGCAGTTACTCAGGGAAGCCTAACTATGGCCACACCTTC.

The rearrangement links TRBV20-1 to TRBJ2-7, with D hard to call. Germline CDR1 is DFQATT and CDR2 is SNEGSKA (reference sequence). Trimming pared 6 bases from V and 4 bases from J, leaving 19 bases between. There are 14 residues in the CDR3. CDR3: CSAPPWGSPYEQYF. The CDR3 bases are TGCAGTGCCCCGCCTTGGGGTAGCCCTTACGAGCAGTACTTC.

In this sample, this clonotype turned up a few times. The CDR3 spells CASSRSTGTSGGANNEQFF. Here the CDR3 DNA reads TGTGCCAGCAGCCGATCTACCGGGACTAGCGGGGGGGCGAACAATGAGCAGTTCTTC. The genes are TRBV7-9 and TRBJ2-1; 16 nucleotides line up with TRBD2. The CDR3 spans 19 residues. The J segment lost 5 bases and the V segment lost 5 bases, leaving 12 bases of the junction unmatched. The V gene's germline CDR1 is SEHNR and CDR2 FQNEAQ (reference sequence). Based on the CDR3 plus reference TRBV7-9 and TRBJ2-1, the full variable domain is DTGVSQNPRHKITKRGQNVTFRCDPISEHNRLYWYRQTLGQGPEFLTYFQNEAQLEKSRLLSDRFSAERPKGSFSTLEIQRTEQGDSAMYLCASSRSTGTSGGANNEQFFGPGTRLTVL.

This chain uses TRBV5-4 with TRBJ2-7; D gene unclear. The CDR3 loop spans 11 amino acids. Germline V CDR1 and CDR2: SGHNT, YYREEE (reference sequence). The V and J ends lost 1 base and 7 bases respectively, with 6 bases between them. DNA for the CDR3: TGTGCCAGCAGCTTGTCTGGTGAGCAGTACTTC. Its protein is CASSLSGEQYF.

This clonotype is judged medium-sized. The chain couples TRBV20-1 to TRBJ2-5; 12 nucleotides agree with TRBD1. Unmatched junction bases numbered 9, after V lost 5 bases and J lost 5 bases. The CDR3 consists of 15 residues. Germline values: CDR1 DFQATT, CDR2 SNEGSKA (reference sequence). CDR3 bases: TGCAGTGCTGAGCCGGGACAGGGGGCTCGGGAGACCCAGTACTTC. Its translation is CSAEPGQGARETQYF.

The V and J genes are TRBV7-3 and TRBJ1-2; D is perhaps TRBD1 (5 bases). V lost 1 base and J 2 bases, leaving 8 bases between the germline ends. The CDR3 runs to 14 residues. Per germline, CDR1 SGHTA and CDR2 FQGTGA. Here the CDR3 reads CASSLSAGNYGYTF. DNA for the CDR3: TGTGCCAGCAGCTTAAGTGCAGGGAACTATGGCTACACCTTC.

The J gene is TRBJ2-5, the V gene TRBV27; tentatively, D is TRBD2 (5 bases). Trimming stripped 5 bases from V and 2 bases from J, with 9 bases between. Looked up from germline, CDR1 is MNHEY and CDR2 is SMNVEV (reference sequence). This CDR3 comprises 13 residues. The CDR3 DNA reads as TGTGCCAGCAGTCGGGGAGCTCAAGAGACCCAGTACTTC. It specifies CASSRGAQETQYF.

The chain is built from TRBV29-1 and TRBJ2-3; D is possibly TRBD1 (7 bases). The CDR3 loop spans 14 amino acids. Trimming removed 4 bases at V and 6 bases at J, with 17 bases between. Germline values: CDR1 SQVTM, CDR2 ANQGSEA. This CDR3 is CSVVGGGGLDTQYF. The CDR3 coding sequence is TGCAGCGTTGTTGGAGGGGGCGGCCTCGATACGCAGTATTTT.

This clonotype was counted only a few times. The chain uses TRBV20-1 and TRBJ2-3, with D unclear. Germline V gene sequence: CDR1 DFQATT, CDR2 SNEGSKA (reference sequence). V lost 4 bases and J lost 0, with 26 bases in between. The CDR3 spans 19 residues. The CDR3 spells CSATPGTNRRETSTDTQYF. In DNA, the CDR3 is TGCAGTGCTACCCCGGGCACAAATCGGAGAGAGACTAGCACAGATACGCAGTATTTT.